This record concerns one TCR beta chain sequence. This specimen comes from a study of blood T cell repertoires in COVID-19. Overall study context: The United States, Italy and Spain provided the acute and convalescent COVID-19 samples. Sources were T cells, B-cell-depleted T cells, or PBMCs; the material itself was cDNA or gDNA.

The CDR3 has 15 residues. Trimming left V 5 bases short and J 2 bases short, with 16 bases between. In germline, CDR1 is MNHEY, CDR2 SMNVEV (reference sequence). A Seattle source enrolled patients during active infection and followed them longitudinally. Original processing methods: Nucleated cell number was recorded as an estimate derived from reference gene primer amplification. The method was immunoSEQ multiplex PCR; TCRdb's version includes in-frame clones alone and lacks a portion of them. That table supplies the V and J calls and clone size; D and trimming were determined from the DNA. Of roughly 170,000 clones listed, around 87% are singletons.

The sequenced sample consisted of peripheral blood. The receptor comes from a woman between 65 and 79 years old with COVID-19, enrolled during active disease. V and J are TRBV27 and TRBJ2-7; a weak D match, TRBD2 (6 bases). Here the CDR3 reads CASSIGNGGAYEQYF. The CDR3, as DNA: TGTGCCAGCAGTATCGGTAACGGCGGGGCCTACGAGCAGTACTTC.